This T cell receptor beta chain was observed in a study of graft-versus-host responses after intestinal transplantation. Study information: Multivisceral, liver-intestinal, or isolated intestinal transplants were given to recipients. Anti-thymocyte globulin induction preceded 2 to 4 years of tacrolimus and steroid maintenance in all recipients.

In the case of this clone: The antigen is not known.

This table comes from immunoSEQ multiplex PCR, and its TCRdb copy is limited to in-frame clones, with some not included. In the table there are roughly 90,000 clones, about 93% of which are singletons. With 5 bases removed from V and 0 bases from J, the gap between germline ends came to 13 bases. Germline V gene data show CDR1 as SQVTM and CDR2 as ANQGSEA. The CDR3 runs to 14 residues. The sample here was unstimulated CD8+ T cells sorted from spleen or lymph node cells, taken before intestinal transplant. The clonotype comes from a human donor who received an intestinal transplant. The chain carries TRBV29-1 and TRBJ1-2; D gene uncertain. The CDR3 DNA is TGCAGCGTTTTCGGTCAGGAGACTAACTATGGCTACACCTTC. It codes for CSVFGQETNYGYTF. Full variable domain (rest looked up from reference TRBV29-1 and TRBJ1-2): SAVISQKPSRDICQRGTSLTIQCQVDSQVTMMFWYRQQPGQSLTLIATANQGSEATYESGFVIDKFPISRPNLTFSTLTVSNMSPEDSSIYLCSVFGQETNYGYTFGSGTRLTVV.